The 21 T cell receptor beta chains below all came from one sample that was sequenced in a study of blood T cells in healthy people across ages. Then a second PCR, running roughly 7 to 11 cycles, was carried out with a sample-barcoded 5' primer and a J-beta primer mix. TCRdb recomputed calls from the 5' RACE reads with MiXCR, one row per CDR3 protein. The data show 1 million to 1.2 million distinct CDR3 sequences, 30% to 40% seen once. Input material: blood. Source of these receptors: a man aged 18 to 35 in good health.

This clonotype was observed a handful of times. V and J are TRBV5-6 and TRBJ2-1; D perhaps matches TRBD1 (5 bases). The V and J ends lost 1 base and 0 bases respectively, with 11 bases between them. Germline assignment: CDR1 SGHDT and CDR2 YYEEEE. There are 16 residues in the CDR3. The CDR3 loop is CASSLWGLSSYNEQFF. The CDR3 region has the DNA TGTGCCAGCAGCTTGTGGGGCCTCAGCTCCTACAATGAGCAGTTCTTC.

This sequence joins TRBV6-2 or TRBV6-3 and TRBJ1-1, with D possibly matching TRBD1 (5 bases). The CDR3 runs 13 residues. The V and J ends lost 11 bases and 2 bases respectively, with 15 bases between them. CDR1 is MNHEY, CDR2 SVGEGT, per germline. CDR3 in amino acids: CAVERQTNTEAFF. The CDR3 DNA follows: TGTGCCGTCGAAAGACAGACTAACACTGAAGCTTTCTTT.

As concerns this clonotype: This may arise from a read error, as a much more abundant clone is one base away. The gene calls are TRBV4-3 and TRBJ2-1; no definite D call. Germline V gives CDR1 LGHNA, CDR2 YSLEER. The length of the CDR3 is 13 residues. Trimming stripped 0 bases from V and 5 bases from J, with 5 bases between. The CDR3 DNA reads as TGCGCCAGCAGCCAAGATTGGGACAATGAGCAGTTCTTC. Protein: CASSQDWDNEQFF.

J is TRBJ2-5 and V is TRBV28; TRBD1 matches at 8 bases. The V gene end was trimmed by 6 bases and the J gene end by 1 base; junction bases not matched to a gene: 7. The CDR3 extends over 15 amino acids. The germline CDR1 and CDR2 sequences are MDHEN and SYDVKM. In DNA form, the CDR3 reads TGTGCCAGCAGCAGGGACAGGCAGATCCAAGAGACCCAGTACTTC. Amino acids: CASSRDRQIQETQYF.

This clonotype has a single count. V gene TRBV4-3 combines with J gene TRBJ1-1; a possible D gene is TRBD1 (5 bases). The V gene lost 8 bases and the J gene lost 3 bases, with 13 bases spanning the gap. The CDR3 length is 13 residues. Germline CDR1 reads LGHNA; CDR2 reads YSLEER. The chain's CDR3 is CASGGTVDTEAFF. CDR3 coding DNA: TGCGCCAGCGGGGGGACTGTAGACACTGAAGCTTTCTTT.

The chain combines TRBV13 with TRBJ2-5; D remains unclear. Germline-derived CDR1 and CDR2 are PRHDT and FYEKMQ (reference sequence). V shed 5 bases and J shed 4 bases, with 11 bases lying between them. This CDR3 spans 13 amino acids. The CDR3 loop is CASSLTTGETQYF. CDR3 bases: TGTGCCAGCAGCCTCACAACGGGAGAGACCCAGTACTTC.

This clonotype came up a few times. The chain employs TRBV7-9 and TRBJ2-6; perhaps D is TRBD1 or TRBD2 (6 bases each). The length of the CDR3 is 17 residues. Trimming took 5 bases from V and 1 from J, leaving 15 bases between them. Germline CDR1 is SEHNR and CDR2 is FQNEAQ (reference sequence). CDR3 nucleotide sequence: TGTGCCAGCAGCCCTACGGGGGCATTATCTGGGGCCAACGTCCTGACTTTC. Translation gives CASSPTGALSGANVLTF.

The gene calls are TRBV20-1 and TRBJ1-2; 8 nucleotides line up with TRBD1. Germline V gives CDR1 DFQATT, CDR2 SNEGSKA (reference sequence). With 6 bases clipped from V and 3 bases from J, the junction kept 6 bases outside the gene matches. This CDR3 is 13 amino acids long. The chain's CDR3 is CSAPQGADYGYTF. The CDR3 DNA follows: TGCAGTGCCCCCCAGGGGGCAGACTATGGCTACACCTTC.

The rearrangement joins TRBV7-9 to TRBJ1-1; D unresolved. The CDR3 totals 11 residues. V was clipped by 5 bases and J by 4 bases, with 5 bases between them. The germline gives CDR1 SEHNR, CDR2 FQNEAQ (reference sequence). CDR3 DNA: TGTGCCAGCAGCGGCCCCACTGAAGCTTTCTTT. It translates to CASSGPTEAFF.

CDR3 DNA sequence: TGTGCCAGCAGTTACTCCTGGCAAACCGGGGAGCTGTTTTTT. Translation gives CASSYSWQTGELFF. This chain uses TRBV6-2 or TRBV6-3 with TRBJ2-2; unclear D gene. The CDR3 extends over 14 amino acids. From germline, CDR1 is MNHEY and CDR2 SVGEGT. With 0 bases removed from V and 5 bases from J, the gap between germline ends came to 7 bases.

The chain recombines TRBV12-3 or TRBV12-4 with TRBJ1-2; unclear D gene. This CDR3 is 14 amino acids long. Trimming cost V 3 bases and J 7 bases, with 15 bases left between them. The DNA for the CDR3 is TGTGCCAGCAGTTTCTCGGCCTCGTCGGGTGGCTACACCTTC. Its protein product is CASSFSASSGGYTF.

This clonotype was seen only a few times. The chain joins TRBV5-1 to TRBJ1-1, with TRBD1 matching 9 bases. The V and J ends lost 7 bases and 3 bases, in that order; junction bases with no gene match: 1. CDR1 and CDR2 (germline): SGHRS, YFSETQ. This CDR3 spans 12 amino acids. CDR3 sequence: CASGTGYTEAFF. The CDR3 nucleotides read TGCGCCAGCGGGACAGGGTACACTGAAGCTTTCTTT.

This chain connects TRBV4-1 to TRBJ2-4; 9 bases agree with TRBD1. CDR3 size: 19 residues. Germline lookup yields CDR1 MGHRA and CDR2 YSYEKL. V was clipped by 1 base and J by 6 bases; unmatched bases: 16. CDR3 coding DNA: TGCGCCAGCAGCCAAGGGCGTTTACAGGGGGCGCCCCGGGGAAACATTCAGTACTTC. Translated: CASSQGRLQGAPRGNIQYF.

The V and J genes are TRBV13 and TRBJ1-4, with D maybe TRBD1 (5 bases). The germline V gene encodes CDR1 PRHDT and CDR2 FYEKMQ (reference sequence). This CDR3 region has 15 residues. V shed 2 bases and J shed 6 bases, with 13 bases lying between them. CDR3 amino acids: CASSLRGGVDEKLFF. The CDR3 coding sequence is TGTGCCAGCAGCTTACGGGGGGGGGTTGATGAAAAACTGTTTTTT.

The J gene is TRBJ2-7, the V gene TRBV21-1. TRBV21-1 is a listed pseudogene. This CDR3 comprises 13 residues. CDR3 residues: CASMDRDLHEQYF. The CDR3 DNA reads TGTGCCAGTATGGATAGGGACCTCCACGAGCAGTACTTC.

This chain joins TRBV4-3 and TRBJ2-7, with D possibly being TRBD1 (6 bases). The V gene lost 0 bases and the J gene lost 4 bases, with 16 bases spanning the gap. Looked up from germline, CDR1 is LGHNA and CDR2 is YSLEER. The CDR3 consists of 16 residues. This CDR3 reads CASSQDFRTAPYEQYF. CDR3 in DNA: TGCGCCAGCAGCCAAGATTTCAGGACAGCCCCTTACGAGCAGTACTTC.

The rearrangement links TRBV20-1 to TRBJ2-1; D may be TRBD1 or TRBD2 (5 bases each). The CDR3 spans 15 residues. The germline CDR1 and CDR2 sequences are DFQATT and SNEGSKA (reference sequence). The V end lost 2 bases, the J end lost 5 bases, and 16 bases lay between the germline ends. CDR3 residues: CSARLPGTNDNEQFF. The CDR3 coding sequence is TGCAGTGCTAGACTGCCCGGGACGAATGACAATGAGCAGTTCTTC.

The rearrangement uses TRBV28 and TRBJ1-5; unclear D gene. The V gene lost 6 bases and the J gene lost 3 bases, with 12 bases spanning the gap. This CDR3 region has 14 residues. Germline V CDR1 and CDR2: MDHEN, SYDVKM. DNA of the CDR3: TGTGCCAGCAGGACGGGCTCCTACAATCAGCCCCAGCATTTT. The encoded protein is CASRTGSYNQPQHF. The variable domain in full, completed from reference TRBV28 and TRBJ1-5, reads DVKVTQSSRYLVKRTGEKVFLECVQDMDHENMFWYRQDPGLGLRLIYFSYDVKMKEKGDIPEGYSVSREKKERFSLILESASTNQTSMYLCASRTGSYNQPQHFGDGTRLSIL.

The chain has TRBV7-9 and TRBJ2-5, with TRBD1 matching over 8 bases. The V segment lost 3 bases and the J segment 11 bases; nucleotides outside the gene matches: 14. The CDR3 is made up of 15 amino acids. Per germline, CDR1 SEHNR and CDR2 FQNEAQ (reference sequence). CDR3 coding DNA: TGTGCCAGCAGCTTCCGGACAGGGCAATACAATGAGCAGTACTTC. Amino acids: CASSFRTGQYNEQYF. Complete variable domain (other parts from reference TRBV7-9 and TRBJ2-5): DTGVSQNPRHKITKRGQNVTFRCDPISEHNRLYWYRQTLGQGPEFLTYFQNEAQLEKSRLLSDRFSAERPKGSFSTLEIQRTEQGDSAMYLCASSFRTGQYNEQYFGPGTRLLVL.

This clonotype occurred a few times. The chain carries TRBV6-5 and TRBJ1-5; D is undetermined. The germline V and J ends were trimmed by 0 bases and 0 bases, with 12 bases remaining between them. Germline CDR1 MNHEY, CDR2 SVGAGI. The CDR3 has 17 residues. The CDR3, as DNA: TGTGCCAGCAGTTACTCGTTTTCGCCAGATAGCAATCAGCCCCAGCATTTT. Amino acid sequence: CASSYSFSPDSNQPQHF.

The CDR3 sequence: CASSKQTGMAEAFF. CDR3 DNA sequence: TGCGCCAGCAGCAAACAGACAGGGATGGCTGAAGCTTTCTTT. This rearrangement joins TRBV4-3 to TRBJ1-1; TRBD1 matches at 7 bases. CDR1 and CDR2 (germline): LGHNA, YSLEER. The V gene end was trimmed by 5 bases and the J gene end by 6 bases; junction bases not matched to a gene: 9. This CDR3 has 14 residues.